The TCR beta chain described here comes from a study of cytomegalovirus exposure and HLA in healthy donors. Study results and limitations: It was reported that the classifier diagnosed cytomegalovirus status with high specificity and sensitivity in both the original and validation cohorts.

As to this clone: Its antigen is as yet unknown.

Vbeta (60) and Jbeta (13) primers were used in the PCR. Sequencing used immunoSEQ multiplex PCR; TCRdb keeps in-frame clones, though not all of them. The sample lists about 170,000 clones, over 75% seen once, with around 3.1% in the top ten. The sequence derives from a female donor in good health and CMV-seronegative. Sequenced sample: PBMCs.

The CDR3: CASSPRRFQNIQYF. The CDR3 DNA is TGCGCCAGCAGCCCCCGGAGATTCCAAAACATTCAGTACTTC. The rearrangement joins TRBV23-1 to TRBJ2-4; unclear D gene. TRBV23-1 is marked as an open reading frame, function uncertain. The CDR3 has 14 residues. Deletions cut 6 bases from V and 5 bases from J, with 14 bases between.